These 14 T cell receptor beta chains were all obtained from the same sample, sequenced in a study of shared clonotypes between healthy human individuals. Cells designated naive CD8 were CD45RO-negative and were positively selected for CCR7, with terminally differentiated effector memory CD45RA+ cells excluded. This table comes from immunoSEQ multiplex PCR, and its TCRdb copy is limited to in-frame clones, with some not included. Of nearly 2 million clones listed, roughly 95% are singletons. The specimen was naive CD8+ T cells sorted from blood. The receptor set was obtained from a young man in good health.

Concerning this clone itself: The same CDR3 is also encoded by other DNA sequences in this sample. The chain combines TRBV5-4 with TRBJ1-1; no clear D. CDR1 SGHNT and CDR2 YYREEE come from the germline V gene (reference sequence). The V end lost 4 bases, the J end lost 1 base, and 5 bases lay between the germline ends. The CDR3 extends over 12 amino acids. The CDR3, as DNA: TGTGCCAGCAGCCCCGAGAACACTGAAGCTTTCTTT. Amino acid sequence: CASSPENTEAFF.

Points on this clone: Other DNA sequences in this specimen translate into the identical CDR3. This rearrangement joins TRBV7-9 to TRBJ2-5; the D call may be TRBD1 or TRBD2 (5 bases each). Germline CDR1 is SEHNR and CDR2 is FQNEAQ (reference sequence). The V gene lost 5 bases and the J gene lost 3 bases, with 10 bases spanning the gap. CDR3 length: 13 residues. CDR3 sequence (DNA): TGTGCCAGCAGCCCGGGGACGGAAGAGACCCAGTACTTC. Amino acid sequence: CASSPGTEETQYF.

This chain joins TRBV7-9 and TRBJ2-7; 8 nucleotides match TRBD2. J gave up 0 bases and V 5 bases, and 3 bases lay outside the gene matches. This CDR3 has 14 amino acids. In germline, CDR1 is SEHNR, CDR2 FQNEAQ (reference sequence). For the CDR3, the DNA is TGTGCCAGCAGCGCTAGCGGGTACTCCTACGAGCAGTACTTC. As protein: CASSASGYSYEQYF.

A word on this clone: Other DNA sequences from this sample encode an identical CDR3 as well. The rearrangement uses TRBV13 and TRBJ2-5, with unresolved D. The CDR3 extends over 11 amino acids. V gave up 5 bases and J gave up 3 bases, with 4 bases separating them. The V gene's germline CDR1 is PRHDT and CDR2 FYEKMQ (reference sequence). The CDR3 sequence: CASSLEETQYF. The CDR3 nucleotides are TGTGCCAGCAGCCTAGAAGAGACCCAGTACTTC.

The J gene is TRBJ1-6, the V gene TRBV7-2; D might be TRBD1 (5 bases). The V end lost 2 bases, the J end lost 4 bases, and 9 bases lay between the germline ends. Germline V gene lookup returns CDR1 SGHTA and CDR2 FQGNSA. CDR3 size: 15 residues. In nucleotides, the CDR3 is TGTGCCAGCAGCTTAACCCCAGGGTATAATTCACCCCTCCACTTT. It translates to CASSLTPGYNSPLHF.

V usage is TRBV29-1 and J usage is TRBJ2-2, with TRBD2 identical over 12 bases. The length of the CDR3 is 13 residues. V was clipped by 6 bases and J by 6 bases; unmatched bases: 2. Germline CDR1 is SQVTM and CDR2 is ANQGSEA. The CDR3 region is CSVRLAGAGELFF. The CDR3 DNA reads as TGCAGCGTCCGACTAGCGGGAGCCGGGGAGCTGTTTTTT.

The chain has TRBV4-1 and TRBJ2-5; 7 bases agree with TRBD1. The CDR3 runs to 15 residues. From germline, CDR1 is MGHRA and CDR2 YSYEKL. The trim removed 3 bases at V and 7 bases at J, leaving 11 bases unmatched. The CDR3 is CASSQSGGGFGTQYF. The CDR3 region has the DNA TGCGCCAGCAGCCAGTCAGGGGGTGGGTTTGGGACCCAGTACTTC.

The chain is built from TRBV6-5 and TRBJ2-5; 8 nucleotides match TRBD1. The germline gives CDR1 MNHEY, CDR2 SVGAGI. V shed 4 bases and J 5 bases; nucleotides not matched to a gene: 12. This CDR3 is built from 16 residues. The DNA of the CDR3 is TGTGCCAGCAGTTCCGGAGCAGGGGGCGCTTTGGAGACCCAGTACTTC. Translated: CASSSGAGGALETQYF.

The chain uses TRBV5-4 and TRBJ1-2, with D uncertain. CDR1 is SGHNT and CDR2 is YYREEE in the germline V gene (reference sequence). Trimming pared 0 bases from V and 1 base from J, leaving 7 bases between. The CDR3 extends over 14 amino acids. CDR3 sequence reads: CASSLEEVNYGYTF. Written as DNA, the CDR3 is TGTGCCAGCAGCTTGGAAGAGGTTAACTATGGCTACACCTTC.

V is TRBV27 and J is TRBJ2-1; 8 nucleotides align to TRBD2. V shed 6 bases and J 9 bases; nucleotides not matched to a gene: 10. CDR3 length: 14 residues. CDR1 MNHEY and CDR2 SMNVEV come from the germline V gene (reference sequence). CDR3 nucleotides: TGTGCCAGCAGCCCCACCGGCGGGAGGATTGAGCAGTTCTTC. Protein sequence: CASSPTGGRIEQFF.

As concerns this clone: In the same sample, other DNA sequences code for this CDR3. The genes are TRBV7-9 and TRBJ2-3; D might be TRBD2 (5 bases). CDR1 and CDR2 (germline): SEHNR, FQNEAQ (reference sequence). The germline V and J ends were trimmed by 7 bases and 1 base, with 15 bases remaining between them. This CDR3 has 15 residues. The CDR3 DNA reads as TGTGCCAGCACTCCGGCAGTGGGAGGCACAGATACGCAGTATTTT. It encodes CASTPAVGGTDTQYF.

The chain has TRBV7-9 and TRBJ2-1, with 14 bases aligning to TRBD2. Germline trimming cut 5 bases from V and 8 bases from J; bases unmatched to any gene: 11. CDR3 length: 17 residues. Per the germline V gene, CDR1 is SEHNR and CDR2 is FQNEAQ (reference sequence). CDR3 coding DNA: TGTGCCAGCAGCACATCGGGACTAGCGGGAGAAGGCTATGAGCAGTTCTTC. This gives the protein CASSTSGLAGEGYEQFF.

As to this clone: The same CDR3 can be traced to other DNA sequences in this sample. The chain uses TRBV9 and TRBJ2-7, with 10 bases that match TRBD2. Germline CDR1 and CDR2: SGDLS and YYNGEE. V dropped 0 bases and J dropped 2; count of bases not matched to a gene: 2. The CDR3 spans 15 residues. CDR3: CASSVGTSGAYEQYF. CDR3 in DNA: TGTGCCAGCAGCGTAGGAACTAGCGGGGCCTACGAGCAGTACTTC.

CDR3 coding DNA: TGCGCCAGCAGCTTTTCGCAGGGATCACTCTACGAGCAGTACTTC. It yields the protein CASSFSQGSLYEQYF. The chain combines TRBV5-1 with TRBJ2-7; perhaps TRBD1 as D (5 bases). Germline V gene lookup returns CDR1 SGHRS and CDR2 YFSETQ. V was cut by 2 bases and J by 3 bases, with 15 bases left in between. The CDR3 sequence is 15 residues long.